This TCR beta chain was profiled in a study of T cell responses to AZD1222 COVID-19 vaccine (dated by TCRdb to the early 2020s). Context from the whole study: TCR sequencing covered more than 230 trial participants: 200 to 220 given two doses of AZD1222 and about 26 given two doses of MenACWY control vaccine. Trial participants were enrolled into age subgroups of 18-55, 56-69 and 70-plus years, which contained about 150, 28 and 57 TCR-sequenced participants, respectively.

What this sample's time point label stands for: baseline before first vaccination. According to the study, the label for this sample's treatment or condition signals: meningococcal conjugate vaccine given as trial control. Vaccinee samples were obtained from the UK trials COV001 and COV002, which included a single-blind randomized controlled phase 2/3 trial of AZD1222 (ChAdOx1 nCoV-19) in healthy adults. For TCRbeta chain sequencing, PBMC samples were collected from trial participants at day 0 and at day 28 after the second dose. The CDR3 has 19 amino acids, counting the end cysteine and phenylalanine. Of the read, only the CDR3 DNA is kept; its 57 bases are in frame from base 1. Taken from the germline V gene (reference sequence), the CDR1 and CDR2 loops are LGHDT and YNNKEL. Relative to germline, V is missing 0 bases and J is missing 5 bases, with 12 bases of the junction outside any gene match.

The CDR3 regions of human TCRbeta chains were subjected to immunosequencing. The authors' pipeline ran thus. TCRs in the repertoires were compared against a reference library of SARS-CoV-2-specific TCRs that had been generated with the MIRA antigen-specificity platform. Breadth was defined as the fraction of unique TCRs that were SARS-CoV-2-associated. Depth was defined as the fraction of total T cells that were SARS-CoV-2-associated. Each spike-specific TCR was assigned to its reactive spike region and to a CD4 or CD8 class using the MIRA data. Log10-transformed breadth and depth values were compared by one-way ANOVA with Sidak's multiple comparisons tests. This is the immuneACCESS table as TCRdb keeps it, with only in-frame sequences that have V and J called. A part of the clones is gone; compared with another copy, unresolved V genes explain less than half, and the rest is unexplained. From that table come the V and J calls and clone size; the DNA was used to work out D and trimming. This sample comprises some 150,000 clones, about 93% of them detected only once. Approximately 2.9% of the sample goes to the ten largest clones.

Regarding this clone: Its antigen is unknown. Per-base quality was not reported, and no clone a single base away is much larger than it.

Study-level results and caveats: Conclusions about previously exposed vaccinees are limited because only five to seven AZD1222 recipients were SARS-CoV-2 seropositive at baseline. Epitopes outside the regions mutated in the B.1.351 and B.1.1.7 variants were reportedly recognized by nearly half of the unique spike-specific TCRs. The 56-69-year group was small, and its depth increase did not reach significance, likely because of low power. Because no day 14 peak-response samples were available, the repertoires could be characterized only after the peak T cell response. The vaccine-associated CD4 TCRs covered the entire spike protein, and the dominant responses fell in regions 160-218 and 743-854. A significant rise in spike-specific TCR breadth and depth was observed after two AZD1222 doses relative to day 0 and relative to MenACWY recipients. Most participants were white British and females outnumbered males, and the authors suggested that clonal diversity may have been underestimated.

This specimen was peripheral blood, taken on day 0 of MenACWY control vaccination. This sequence originates from an adult in good health. The sequence joins TRBV3-1 (or the pseudogene TRBV3-2) to TRBJ2-2; 10 bases in the junction line up with TRBD2. The CDR3 has the sequence CASSQDPSGGSGFTGELFF. The bases are TGTGCCAGCAGCCAAGACCCTAGCGGGGGTTCGGGTTTTACCGGGGAGCTGTTTTTT.